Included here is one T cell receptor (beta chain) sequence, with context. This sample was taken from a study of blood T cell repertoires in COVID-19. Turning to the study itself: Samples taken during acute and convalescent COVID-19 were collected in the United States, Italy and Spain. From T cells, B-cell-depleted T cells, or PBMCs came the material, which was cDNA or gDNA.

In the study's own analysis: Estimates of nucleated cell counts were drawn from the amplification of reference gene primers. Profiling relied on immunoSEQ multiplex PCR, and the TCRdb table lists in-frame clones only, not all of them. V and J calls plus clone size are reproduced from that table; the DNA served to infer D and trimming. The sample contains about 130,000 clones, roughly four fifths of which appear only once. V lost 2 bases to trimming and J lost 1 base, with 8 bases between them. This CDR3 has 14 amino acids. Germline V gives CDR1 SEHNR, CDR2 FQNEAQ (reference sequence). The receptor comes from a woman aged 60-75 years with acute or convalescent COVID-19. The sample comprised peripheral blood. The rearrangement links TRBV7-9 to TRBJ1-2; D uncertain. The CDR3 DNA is TGTGCCAGCAGCTTATCCGAGATTAACTATGGCTACACCTTC. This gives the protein CASSLSEINYGYTF.